The 3 T cell receptor beta chains below were found in one sample sequenced in a study of T-cell reconstitution after alpha-beta-depleted transplantation in children. Preparation of the TCRbeta library involved a method that used unique molecular identifiers. TCRdb independently ran MiXCR on the PCR reads; one entry per CDR3 protein. The repertoire holds 900,000 or so distinct CDR3 sequences, with roughly 16% as singletons. Material: PBMCs, mostly from graft donor cells, obtained 360 days after TCRalphabeta/CD19-depleted stem cell transplant. These receptors all come from a male patient younger than 18 who had a stem cell transplant for acute lymphoblastic leukemia, so the T cells may come from the graft donor.

This clonotype was recorded a few times. The chain joins TRBV11-2 to TRBJ2-5, with 8 bases lining up with TRBD2. The V gene's germline CDR1 is SGHAT and CDR2 FQNNGV. V was pared by 2 bases and J by 3 bases, with 8 bases of the junction left unmatched. This CDR3 is built from 16 residues. The CDR3: CASSLWASGGKETQYF. As DNA, the CDR3 is TGTGCCAGCAGCTTATGGGCGAGCGGGGGAAAAGAGACCCAGTACTTC.

This clonotype was seen only a few times. The J gene is TRBJ1-1, the V gene TRBV12-3 or TRBV12-4; D may be TRBD1 (6 bases). This CDR3 spans 12 amino acids. Trimming stripped 2 bases from V and 7 bases from J, with 8 bases between. CDR3 loop: CASSLRGHEAFF. The CDR3 nucleotides are TGTGCCAGCAGTTTACGGGGACATGAAGCTTTCTTT.

This clonotype was seen a few times. The chain couples TRBV15 to TRBJ1-1; TRBD1 might be the D (5 bases). This CDR3 has 13 residues. Germline V gene sequence: CDR1 LNHNV, CDR2 YYDKDF (reference sequence). Trimming took 5 bases from V and 3 from J, leaving 10 bases between them. Here the CDR3 DNA reads TGTGCCACCAGCCGGGGCGGGCACACTGAAGCTTTCTTT. Translated, it gives CATSRGGHTEAFF.